Each of the 27 T cell receptor beta chains below was sequenced from the same sample in a study of blood T cells in healthy people across ages. Primers used in a second PCR of roughly 6 to 11 cycles were a sample-barcoded 5' primer and a J-beta primer mix. TCRdb re-derived calls from the 5' RACE reads in MiXCR, one entry per CDR3 protein. The table includes over a million distinct CDR3 sequences, about 25% detected once. This sample was shared with a second study, whose subject was T cells of mothers and their children.

Sequenced sample: blood. Receptor source: a girl aged 2 to 10 in good health.

This clonotype was observed a few times. The V call is TRBV7-2, the J call TRBJ2-1; TRBD2 matches 9 bases. With 5 bases clipped from V and 5 bases from J, the junction kept 19 bases outside the gene matches. Germline V gives CDR1 SGHTA, CDR2 FQGNSA. The CDR3 spans 19 residues. For the CDR3, the DNA is TGTGCCAGCAGCCGTATTCTTAATGTAGCGGGAGTAAGAGACAATGAGCAGTTCTTC. Protein: CASSRILNVAGVRDNEQFF.

This chain joins TRBV5-1 and TRBJ1-4; 8 bases map to TRBD1. V gave up 0 bases and J gave up 8 bases; unmatched junction bases: 3. CDR3 size: 14 residues. Per germline, CDR1 SGHRS and CDR2 YFSETQ. CDR3 bases: TGCGCCAGCAGCTTGGTCCAGGGGGCGGAAAAACTGTTTTTT. Encoded protein: CASSLVQGAEKLFF.

The chain links TRBV7-8 to TRBJ1-5; a possible D gene is TRBD1 (6 bases). Germline-derived CDR1 and CDR2 are SGHVS and FQNEAQ. The ends were cut back, 1 base at V and 0 bases at J, with 10 bases in the middle. CDR3 length equals 16 residues. The CDR3 spells CASSLVYRDSNQPQHF. The CDR3 nucleotides read TGTGCCAGCAGCTTAGTATACAGGGATAGCAATCAGCCCCAGCATTTT.

The chain is built from TRBV20-1 and TRBJ2-3; 11 bases align to TRBD2. The CDR3 extends over 14 amino acids. V was pared by 4 bases and J by 10 bases, with 10 bases of the junction left unmatched. The germline V gene encodes CDR1 DFQATT and CDR2 SNEGSKA (reference sequence). CDR3 loop: CSATSLAGDRAQYF. The CDR3 DNA follows: TGCAGTGCTACCTCACTAGCGGGAGATAGAGCGCAGTATTTT.

There are a few counts of this clonotype. The rearrangement joins TRBV7-9 to TRBJ2-4; D possibly corresponds to TRBD1 (6 bases). Deletions cut 2 bases from V and 1 base from J, with 15 bases between. The CDR3 is made up of 17 amino acids. Germline values: CDR1 SEHNR, CDR2 FQNEAQ (reference sequence). CDR3 loop: CASSLTTLGAAKNIQYF. The CDR3, as DNA: TGTGCCAGCAGCTTAACAACACTGGGGGCCGCCAAAAACATTCAGTACTTC.

The gene calls are TRBV29-1 and TRBJ2-1, with TRBD2 identical over 10 bases. From germline, CDR1 is SQVTM and CDR2 ANQGSEA. Unmatched junction bases numbered 5, after V lost 3 bases and J lost 3 bases. The CDR3 loop spans 15 amino acids. The CDR3 sequence: CSVDGSGRFYNEQFF. The CDR3 bases are TGCAGCGTTGATGGTAGCGGGAGGTTCTACAATGAGCAGTTCTTC.

This rearrangement joins TRBV21-1 to TRBJ2-7; whether TRBD2, the table's D call, matches the DNA was not checked. TRBV21-1 is a pseudogene. The CDR3 consists of 18 residues. CDR3 region: CASSKGGTSGASSYEQYF. The CDR3 DNA is TGTGCCAGCAGCAAAGGGGGGACTAGCGGGGCCTCCTCCTACGAGCAGTACTTC.

This rearrangement joins TRBV7-9 to TRBJ2-5; either TRBD1 or TRBD2 may supply D (5 bases each). Germline V gene data show CDR1 as SEHNR and CDR2 as FQNEAQ (reference sequence). Trimming left V 10 bases short and J 3 bases short, with 12 bases between. This CDR3 has 12 residues. CDR3 in DNA: TGTGCCACCCTGGTGGGGGAAGAGACCCAGTACTTC. This gives the protein CATLVGEETQYF.

Details on this clonotype: At one of its ends the junction is not consistent with the germline gene, which may arise from a read error. This chain connects TRBV10-3 to TRBJ2-1; D unresolved. The germline V gene encodes CDR1 ENHRY and CDR2 SYGVKD. The CDR3 extends over 12 amino acids. CDR3 sequence reads: CAISELTRPCVF. CDR3 in DNA: TGTGCCATCAGTGAGCTGACCCGCCCGTGCGTCTTC.

This clonotype was counted a few times. The V call is TRBV7-8, the J call TRBJ2-2; 8 nucleotides align to TRBD2. The CDR3 has 16 residues. V lost 5 bases, J lost 6 bases, and 11 bases stayed unmatched. Germline V CDR1 and CDR2: SGHVS, FQNEAQ. DNA of the CDR3: TGTGCCAGCAGCCCCAGCGGGGGACATAGGTCCGGGGAGCTGTTTTTT. Its protein product is CASSPSGGHRSGELFF. Filled out from reference TRBV7-8 and TRBJ2-2, the complete variable domain reads GAGVSQSPRYKVAKRGQDVALRCDPISGHVSLFWYQQALGQGPEFLTYFQNEAQLDKSGLPSDRFFAERPEGSVSTLKIQRTQQEDSAVYLCASSPSGGHRSGELFFGEGSRLTVL.

This clonotype occurred a few times. V is TRBV5-1 and J is TRBJ1-1; TRBD1 matches at 10 bases. This CDR3 comprises 13 residues. Trimming at V came to 3 bases and at J to 8 bases, leaving 4 bases not matched to a gene. Germline V gives CDR1 SGHRS, CDR2 YFSETQ. The CDR3 is CASSSGQGNEAFF. CDR3 coding DNA: TGCGCCAGCAGCTCGGGACAGGGGAACGAAGCTTTCTTT. The variable domain in full, completed from reference TRBV5-1 and TRBJ1-1, reads KAGVTQTPRYLIKTRGQQVTLSCSPISGHRSVSWYQQTPGQGLQFLFEYFSETQRNKGNFPGRFSGRQFSNSRSEMNVSTLELGDSALYLCASSSGQGNEAFFGQGTRLTVV.

The rearrangement joins TRBV6-5 to TRBJ1-2; TRBD1 is a possible D gene (5 bases). CDR3 length: 15 residues. Deletions cut 6 bases from V and 4 bases from J, with 18 bases between. Germline-derived CDR1 and CDR2 are MNHEY and SVGAGI. CDR3 in DNA: TGTGCCAGCAGCCGCGAGAAGGGGACGTTCTATGGCTACACCTTC. The encoded protein is CASSREKGTFYGYTF.

This clonotype was observed a few times. V gene TRBV24-1 combines with J gene TRBJ2-1; no clear D gene. The V gene lost 3 bases and the J gene lost 10 bases, with 12 bases spanning the gap. CDR1 is KGHDR, CDR2 SFDVKD, per germline. The CDR3 contains 13 residues. Here the CDR3 reads CATSDPLNGEQFF. CDR3 coding DNA: TGTGCCACCAGTGATCCACTAAATGGAGAGCAGTTCTTC.

This clonotype has just a few counts. V and J are TRBV12-3 or TRBV12-4 and TRBJ2-7, with D tentatively TRBD2 (5 bases). The DNA end is more similar to TRBJ2-1, so the J call may be wrong. The CDR3 extends over 11 amino acids. The CDR3 spells CASIIAGEQFF. CDR3 bases: TGTGCCAGCATCATCGCGGGCGAGCAGTTCTTC.

This clonotype was seen only a few times. This rearrangement joins TRBV2 to TRBJ1-2; D perhaps matches TRBD1 (5 bases). The CDR3 is 14 amino acids. The V end lost 0 bases, the J end lost 4 bases, and 9 bases lay between the germline ends. The V gene's germline CDR1 is SNHLY and CDR2 FYNNEI. CDR3 coding DNA: TGTGCCAGCAGTGAAGCCTCCAGGGTCTATGGCTACACCTTC. Its protein product is CASSEASRVYGYTF.

This clonotype was detected only a few times. The rearrangement joins TRBV11-2 to TRBJ1-2, with D unclear. V was shortened by 1 base and J by 5 bases, with 11 bases between the two germline ends. The CDR3 covers 14 residues. CDR1 SGHAT and CDR2 FQNNGV come from the germline V gene. CDR3 protein: CASSLVDTLYGYTF. DNA for the CDR3: TGTGCCAGCAGCTTAGTAGACACCCTATATGGCTACACCTTC.

The chain carries TRBV18 and TRBJ2-1; 8 bases match TRBD1. Losses at the gene ends were 6 bases for V and 6 bases for J; bases not matched to a gene: 7. CDR1 and CDR2 (germline): KGHSH, LQKENI. This CDR3 is 14 amino acids long. CDR3 nucleotides: TGTGCCAGCTCTCGGACAGGGTCTAGCAATGAGCAGTTCTTC. Translated: CASSRTGSSNEQFF.

This clonotype was seen more than once but under ten times. The chain employs TRBV7-9 and TRBJ2-5, with unresolved D. V shed 10 bases and J shed 4 bases, with 16 bases lying between them. Germline V CDR1 and CDR2: SEHNR, FQNEAQ (reference sequence). There are 13 residues in the CDR3. The CDR3 spells CATNLWTGETQYF. The CDR3 nucleotides are TGTGCCACCAACCTCTGGACGGGAGAGACCCAGTACTTC. The full variable domain, completed using reference TRBV7-9 and TRBJ2-5, is DTGVSQNPRHKITKRGQNVTFRCDPISEHNRLYWYRQTLGQGPEFLTYFQNEAQLEKSRLLSDRFSAERPKGSFSTLEIQRTEQGDSAMYLCATNLWTGETQYFGPGTRLLVL.

The chain uses TRBV4-1 and TRBJ2-7; 7 positions agree with TRBD1. The CDR3 consists of 14 residues. V lost 5 bases, J lost 6 bases, and 10 bases stayed unmatched. The V gene's germline CDR1 is MGHRA and CDR2 YSYEKL. The CDR3 here is CASSDRDSGSEQYF. The CDR3, as DNA: TGCGCCAGCAGCGACCGGGACAGTGGGAGCGAGCAGTACTTC.

The chain links TRBV12-3 or TRBV12-4 to TRBJ2-4; the D gene could be TRBD1 or TRBD2 (6 bases each). This CDR3 contains 12 residues. Trimming pared 8 bases from V and 8 bases from J, leaving 13 bases between. The CDR3 bases are TGTGCCAGCCAGGAGGGGGGCGACATTCAGTACTTC. Translated, it gives CASQEGGDIQYF.

The CDR3 DNA is TGTGCCAGCAGTGAGGACTTATTAGCGGGATTCACAGATACGCAGTATTTT. It encodes CASSEDLLAGFTDTQYF. V usage is TRBV6-1 and J usage is TRBJ2-3; 8 nucleotides line up with TRBD2. The CDR3 runs to 17 residues. CDR1 is MNHNS and CDR2 is SASEGT in the germline V gene. V was pared by 3 bases and J by 2 bases, with 10 bases of the junction left unmatched.

The chain recombines TRBV6-5 with TRBJ2-1; D remains ambiguous. Germline CDR1 reads MNHEY; CDR2 reads SVGAGI. The CDR3 runs to 11 residues. V shed 2 bases and J shed 12 bases, with 8 bases lying between them. The CDR3 spells CASSYLQGQFF. The CDR3 nucleotides are TGTGCCAGCAGTTACCTACAAGGGCAGTTCTTC.

This clonotype occurred a few times. The germline gene is not matched at one end of the junction; a read error may be the cause. The rearrangement joins TRBV12-3 or TRBV12-4 to TRBJ1-3; D is uncertain. CDR3 size: 14 residues. CDR3 nucleotides: TGTGCCGGCAGCGTTTCTTTCCCGGGAAACACCATATATTTT. Its translation: CAGSVSFPGNTIYF.

V is TRBV7-3 and J is TRBJ1-5; the D is unclear. The V end was cut by 3 bases, the J end by 5 bases, with 8 bases between. This CDR3 has 13 residues. The germline V gene encodes CDR1 SGHTA and CDR2 FQGTGA. The CDR3 protein is CASSFTPDQPQHF. Written as DNA, the CDR3 is TGTGCCAGCAGCTTTACCCCAGATCAGCCCCAGCATTTT.

This clonotype was seen a few times. The rearrangement joins TRBV4-2 to TRBJ2-2; D might be TRBD2 (6 bases). The V and J ends lost 0 bases and 2 bases respectively, with 16 bases between them. This CDR3 contains 18 residues. CDR1 LGHNA and CDR2 YNFKEQ come from the germline V gene. The DNA for the CDR3 is TGTGCCAGCAGCCAAGATTCAATACGCGGGGTAAACACCGGGGAGCTGTTTTTT. Protein: CASSQDSIRGVNTGELFF.

The CDR3 DNA follows: TGTGCCAGCAGTTTAGGTCCAGTCTACGAGCAGTACTTC. It encodes CASSLGPVYEQYF. The chain carries TRBV27 and TRBJ2-5; no definite D call. The end of the DNA aligns better with TRBJ2-7, so the J call may be wrong. CDR3 length: 13 amino acids. Germline loops: CDR1 MNHEY, CDR2 SMNVEV (reference sequence).

This clonotype was seen a few times. The V call is TRBV7-8, the J call TRBJ2-5, with D unresolved. The V gene's germline CDR1 is SGHVS and CDR2 FQNEAQ. Trimming shortened V by 3 bases and J by 6 bases, and 8 bases separated the two germline ends. The CDR3 length is 12 residues. DNA of the CDR3: TGTGCCAGCAGCTTCCGCGAAAAGACCCAGTACTTC. Translation: CASSFREKTQYF.